This TCR beta chain was identified during a study of cytomegalovirus exposure and HLA in healthy donors. PCR primers comprised 60 Vbeta and 13 Jbeta primers. Original analysis: Roughly 11 million shared chains were among the roughly 80 million unique TCR beta chains that a later analysis counted. Generated by immunoSEQ multiplex PCR, the TCRdb table keeps only in-frame clones and is missing some. V, J and clone size reflect that table, while D and trimming were determined from the DNA. The data show some 170,000 clones, 75% to 80% seen once. This clone was counted once. Its antigen is undetermined. The study's findings and limits: Per a prior analysis, the majority of TCR beta V segments were productive roughly 87% or roughly 30% of the time.

This receptor was identified in a man aged 35-49 years in good health and CMV-seropositive. Sequencing was performed on PBMCs.

CDR3: CASSQVRVGQGSYEQYF. The CDR3 nucleotides are TGCGCCAGCAGCCAAGTCAGGGTGGGGCAGGGCTCCTACGAGCAGTACTTC. This chain uses TRBV4-1 with TRBJ2-5; tentatively, D is TRBD1 (5 bases). The J call may be in error: the DNA end matches TRBJ2-7 better. The CDR3 extends over 17 amino acids. Germline CDR1 reads MGHRA; CDR2 reads YSYEKL.